This T cell receptor (beta chain) is drawn from a study of T cells in Graves' hyperthyroidism and ophthalmopathy. From germline, CDR1 is SGHNT and CDR2 YYREEE (reference sequence). This CDR3 spans 13 amino acids. V lost 3 bases and J lost 5, with 10 bases in between. It was considered stable Graves' hyperthyroidism when ophthalmopathy did not progress within 18 months. Uncontrolled infection, other autoimmune disease, pregnancy or lactation disqualified patients from enrolment. Using RNA transcripts as the source, TCR beta CDR3 regions were amplified. The TCR CDR3 was amplified in a first-round RT-PCR using the HTBI primer set. TCRdb re-called the multiplex PCR reads through MiXCR, storing one row per CDR3 protein. The repertoire holds hundreds of thousands of distinct CDR3 sequences, with approximately 15% as singletons.

Sequenced material: blood. The origin of this receptor is a woman under 30 with Graves' hyperthyroidism. This rearrangement joins TRBV5-4 to TRBJ2-3; D tentatively fits TRBD1 or TRBD2 (5 bases each). CDR3 in DNA: TGTGCCAGCAGCTGGGAGAGGGGAGATACGCAGTATTTT. Encoded protein: CASSWERGDTQYF.